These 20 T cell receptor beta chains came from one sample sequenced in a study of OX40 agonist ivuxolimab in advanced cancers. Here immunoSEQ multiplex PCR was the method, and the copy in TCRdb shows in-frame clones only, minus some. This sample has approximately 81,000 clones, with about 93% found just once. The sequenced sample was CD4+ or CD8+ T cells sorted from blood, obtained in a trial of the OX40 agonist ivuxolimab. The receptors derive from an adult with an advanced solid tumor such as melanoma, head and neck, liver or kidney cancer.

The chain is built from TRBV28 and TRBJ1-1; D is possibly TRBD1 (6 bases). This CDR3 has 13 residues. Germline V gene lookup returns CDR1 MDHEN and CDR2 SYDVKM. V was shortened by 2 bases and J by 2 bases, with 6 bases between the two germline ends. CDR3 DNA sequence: TGTGCCAGCAGTTTAGGGGGCAACACTGAAGCTTTCTTT. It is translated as CASSLGGNTEAFF.

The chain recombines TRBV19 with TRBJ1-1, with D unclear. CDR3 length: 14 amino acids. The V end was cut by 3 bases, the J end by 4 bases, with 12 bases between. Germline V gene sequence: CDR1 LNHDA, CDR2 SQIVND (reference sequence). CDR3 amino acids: CASSIGLGSTEAFF. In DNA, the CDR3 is TGTGCCAGTAGTATTGGGCTCGGGAGCACTGAAGCTTTCTTT. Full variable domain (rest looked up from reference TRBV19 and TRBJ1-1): DGGITQSPKYLFRKEGQNVTLSCEQNLNHDAMYWYRQDPGQGLRLIYYSQIVNDFQKGDIAEGYSVSREKKESFPLTVTSAQKNPTAFYLCASSIGLGSTEAFFGQGTRLTVV.

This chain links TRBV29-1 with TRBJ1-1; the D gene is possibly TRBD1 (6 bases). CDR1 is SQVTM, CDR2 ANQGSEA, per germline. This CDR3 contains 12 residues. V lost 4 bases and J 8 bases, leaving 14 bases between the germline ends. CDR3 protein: CSVVRGAEEAFF. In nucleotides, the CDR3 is TGCAGCGTTGTAAGGGGGGCGGAGGAAGCTTTCTTT. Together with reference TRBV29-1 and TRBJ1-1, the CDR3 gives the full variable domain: SAVISQKPSRDICQRGTSLTIQCQVDSQVTMMFWYRQQPGQSLTLIATANQGSEATYESGFVIDKFPISRPNLTFSTLTVSNMSPEDSSIYLCSVVRGAEEAFFGQGTRLTVV.

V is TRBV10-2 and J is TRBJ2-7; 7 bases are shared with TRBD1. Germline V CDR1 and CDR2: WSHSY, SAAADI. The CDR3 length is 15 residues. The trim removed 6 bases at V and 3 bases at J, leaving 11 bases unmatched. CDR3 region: CASSARTGVLYEQYF. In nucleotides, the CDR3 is TGCGCCAGCAGCGCCAGGACAGGAGTTCTCTACGAGCAGTACTTC.

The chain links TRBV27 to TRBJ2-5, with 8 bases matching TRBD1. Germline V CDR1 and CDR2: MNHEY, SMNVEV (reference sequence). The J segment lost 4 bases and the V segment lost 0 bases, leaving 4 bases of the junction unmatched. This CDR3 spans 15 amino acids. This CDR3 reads CASSLSDRGLETQYF. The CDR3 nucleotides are TGTGCCAGCAGTTTATCCGACAGGGGATTAGAGACCCAGTACTTC.

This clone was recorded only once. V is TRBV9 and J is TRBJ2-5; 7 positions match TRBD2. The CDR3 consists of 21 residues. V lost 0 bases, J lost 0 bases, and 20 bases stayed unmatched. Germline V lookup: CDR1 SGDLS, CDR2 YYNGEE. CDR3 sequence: CASSVGLGGGRPTLYQETQYF. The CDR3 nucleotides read TGTGCCAGCAGCGTAGGGCTAGGCGGCGGGAGACCGACTTTGTACCAAGAGACCCAGTACTTC.

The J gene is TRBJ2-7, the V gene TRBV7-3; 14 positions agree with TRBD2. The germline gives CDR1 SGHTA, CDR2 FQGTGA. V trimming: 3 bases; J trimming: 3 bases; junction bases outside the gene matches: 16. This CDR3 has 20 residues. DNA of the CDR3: TGTGCCAGCAGCTTCCCTTGGACTAGCGGGAGGCCACTTAGAAGCTACGAGCAGTACTTC. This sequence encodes CASSFPWTSGRPLRSYEQYF.

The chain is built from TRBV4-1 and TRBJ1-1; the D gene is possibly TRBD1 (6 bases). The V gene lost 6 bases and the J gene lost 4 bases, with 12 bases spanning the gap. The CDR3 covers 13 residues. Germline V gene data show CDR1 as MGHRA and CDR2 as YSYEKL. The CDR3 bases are TGCGCCAGCAGTGCTGGGGGGGCCACTGAAGCTTTCTTT. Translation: CASSAGGATEAFF.

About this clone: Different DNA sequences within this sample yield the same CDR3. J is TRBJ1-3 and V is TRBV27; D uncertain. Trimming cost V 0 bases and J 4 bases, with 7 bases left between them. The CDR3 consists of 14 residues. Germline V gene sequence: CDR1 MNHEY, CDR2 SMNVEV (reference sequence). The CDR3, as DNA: TGTGCCAGCAGTTTATCAGGGTCCGGAAACACCATATATTTT. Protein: CASSLSGSGNTIYF.

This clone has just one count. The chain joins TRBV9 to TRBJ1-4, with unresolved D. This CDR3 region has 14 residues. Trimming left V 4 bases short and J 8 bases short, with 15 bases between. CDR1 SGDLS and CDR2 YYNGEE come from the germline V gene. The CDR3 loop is CASSPDGLGEKLFF. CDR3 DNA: TGTGCCAGCAGCCCCGACGGTCTAGGCGAAAAACTGTTTTTT.

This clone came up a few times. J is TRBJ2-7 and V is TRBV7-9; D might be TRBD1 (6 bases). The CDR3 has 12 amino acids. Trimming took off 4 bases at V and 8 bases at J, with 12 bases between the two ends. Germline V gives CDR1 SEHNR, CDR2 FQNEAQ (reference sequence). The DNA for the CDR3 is TGTGCCAGCAGCTGGCCAGGGGACCAGCAGTACTTC. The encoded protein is CASSWPGDQQYF. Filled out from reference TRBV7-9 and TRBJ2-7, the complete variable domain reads DTGVSQNPRHKITKRGQNVTFRCDPISEHNRLYWYRQTLGQGPEFLTYFQNEAQLEKSRLLSDRFSAERPKGSFSTLEIQRTEQGDSAMYLCASSWPGDQQYFGPGTRLTVT.

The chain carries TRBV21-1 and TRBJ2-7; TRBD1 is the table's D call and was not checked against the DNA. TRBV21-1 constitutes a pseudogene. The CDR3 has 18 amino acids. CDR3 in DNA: TGTGCCAGCAGCAAACTTAAATCGAACAGAGAATTTATATACGAGCAGTACTTC. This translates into CASSKLKSNREFIYEQYF.

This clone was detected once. The DNA of the CDR3 is TGTGCCAGCAGCGTAGTGGGGAGTGGCGGGGCCGAGCAGTACTTC. Protein: CASSVVGSGGAEQYF. The V and J genes are TRBV9 and TRBJ2-7; the D gene is possibly TRBD2 (6 bases). This CDR3 has 15 residues. The V and J ends lost 0 bases and 6 bases respectively, with 16 bases between them. CDR1 and CDR2 (germline): SGDLS, YYNGEE.

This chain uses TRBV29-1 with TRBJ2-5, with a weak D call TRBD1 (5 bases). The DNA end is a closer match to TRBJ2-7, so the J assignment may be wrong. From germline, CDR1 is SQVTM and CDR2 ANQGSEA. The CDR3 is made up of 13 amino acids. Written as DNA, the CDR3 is TGCAGCGTTGAAGGGGGCCGGGCCTACGAGCAGTACTTC. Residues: CSVEGGRAYEQYF.

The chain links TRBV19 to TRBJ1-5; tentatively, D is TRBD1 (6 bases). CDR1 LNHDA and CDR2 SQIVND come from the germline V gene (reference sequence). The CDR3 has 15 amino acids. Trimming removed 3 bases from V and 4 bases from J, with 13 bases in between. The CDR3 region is CASSINQGSNQPQHF. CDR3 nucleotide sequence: TGTGCCAGTAGTATTAACCAGGGGTCGAATCAGCCCCAGCATTTT.

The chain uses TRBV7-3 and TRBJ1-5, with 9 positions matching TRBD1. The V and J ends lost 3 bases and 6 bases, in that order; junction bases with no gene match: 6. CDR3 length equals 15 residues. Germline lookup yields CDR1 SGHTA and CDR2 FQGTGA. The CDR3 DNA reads TGTGCCAGCAGCTTGGGGACAGGGCCGGGTCAGCCCCAGCATTTT. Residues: CASSLGTGPGQPQHF.

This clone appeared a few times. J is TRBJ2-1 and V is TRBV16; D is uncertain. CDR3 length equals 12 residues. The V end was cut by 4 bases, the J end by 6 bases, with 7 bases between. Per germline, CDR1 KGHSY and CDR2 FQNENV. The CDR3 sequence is CASSPPGNEQFF. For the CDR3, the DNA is TGTGCCAGCAGCCCCCCGGGCAATGAGCAGTTCTTC.

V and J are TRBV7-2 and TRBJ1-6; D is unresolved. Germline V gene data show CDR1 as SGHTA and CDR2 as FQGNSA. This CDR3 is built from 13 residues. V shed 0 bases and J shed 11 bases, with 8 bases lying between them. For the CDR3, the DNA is TGTGCCAGCAGCTTAGCCGTCGGGGCACCCCTCCACTTT. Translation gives CASSLAVGAPLHF.

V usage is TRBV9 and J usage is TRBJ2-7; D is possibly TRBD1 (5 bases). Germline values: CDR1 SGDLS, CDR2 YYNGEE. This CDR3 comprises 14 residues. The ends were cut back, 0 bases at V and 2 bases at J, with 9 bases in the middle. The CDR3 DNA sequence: TGTGCCAGCAGCGTAGATACAGGAGCCTACGAGCAGTACTTC. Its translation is CASSVDTGAYEQYF.

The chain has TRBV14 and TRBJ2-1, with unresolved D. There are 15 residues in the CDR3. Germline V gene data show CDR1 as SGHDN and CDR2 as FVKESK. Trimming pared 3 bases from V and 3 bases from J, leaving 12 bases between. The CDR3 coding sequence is TGTGCCAGCAGCCATGTCGTCGGCCTCTACAATGAGCAGTTCTTC. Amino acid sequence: CASSHVVGLYNEQFF. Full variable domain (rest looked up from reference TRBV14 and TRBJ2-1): EAGVTQFPSHSVIEKGQTVTLRCDPISGHDNLYWYRRVMGKEIKFLLHFVKESKQDESGMPNNRFLAERTGGTYSTLKVQPAELEDSGVYFCASSHVVGLYNEQFFGPGTRLTVL.